One sample yielded the 22 T cell receptor beta chains listed below, sequenced in a study of OX40 agonist ivuxolimab in advanced cancers. The method was immunoSEQ multiplex PCR; TCRdb's version includes in-frame clones alone and lacks a portion of them. The repertoire consists of some 58,000 clones, with approximately 90% occurring once and the leading ten covering around 0.56%. The sample was CD4+ or CD8+ T cells sorted from blood, taken in a trial of the OX40 agonist ivuxolimab. All receptors come from an adult with an advanced solid tumor such as melanoma, head and neck, liver or kidney cancer.

The chain employs TRBV7-9 and TRBJ1-1; D perhaps matches TRBD1 (5 bases). In germline, CDR1 is SEHNR, CDR2 FQNEAQ (reference sequence). The CDR3 length is 14 residues. Trimming shortened V by 3 bases and J by 4 bases, and 12 bases separated the two germline ends. DNA of the CDR3: TGTGCCAGCAGCTTCAGGGTGGGGAGCACTGAAGCTTTCTTT. Protein sequence: CASSFRVGSTEAFF.

The chain recombines TRBV5-4 with TRBJ2-4; a possible D gene is TRBD2 (6 bases). Germline loops: CDR1 SGHNT, CDR2 YYREEE (reference sequence). This CDR3 is built from 15 residues. V lost 1 base and J lost 1, with 9 bases in between. The CDR3 DNA sequence: TGTGCCAGCAGCTTGTCTGGGGGGGCCAAAAACATTCAGTACTTC. Translating gives CASSLSGGAKNIQYF.

The chain carries TRBV19 and TRBJ1-5; D might be TRBD1 (6 bases). V lost 7 bases and J lost 1, with 20 bases in between. CDR1 and CDR2 from the germline V gene are LNHDA and SQIVND (reference sequence). The CDR3 spans 17 residues. The CDR3 sequence: CASMSVGGGVSNQPQHF. The CDR3 nucleotides read TGTGCCAGTATGTCCGTCGGAGGGGGTGTAAGCAATCAGCCCCAGCATTTT. The full variable domain, in which reference TRBV19 and TRBJ1-5 provide the parts outside the CDR3, is DGGITQSPKYLFRKEGQNVTLSCEQNLNHDAMYWYRQDPGQGLRLIYYSQIVNDFQKGDIAEGYSVSREKKESFPLTVTSAQKNPTAFYLCASMSVGGGVSNQPQHFGDGTRLSIL.

This clone was recorded a few times. The chain combines TRBV11-3 with TRBJ2-1, with no clear D. The CDR3 loop spans 16 amino acids. V was pared by 4 bases and J by 5 bases, with 18 bases between. Per germline, CDR1 SGHNT and CDR2 YENEEA. In DNA form, the CDR3 reads TGTGCCAGCAGCTCCCCCAGCTCGGAGTACCACAATGAGCAGTTCTTC. This translates into CASSSPSSEYHNEQFF.

The chain is built from TRBV5-6 and TRBJ2-2; D not resolved. Per the germline V gene, CDR1 is SGHDT and CDR2 is YYEEEE. The V end was cut by 2 bases, the J end by 8 bases, with 7 bases between. This CDR3 is built from 12 residues. In nucleotides, the CDR3 is TGTGCCAGCAGCTTCGAGGCGGGGGAGCTGTTTTTT. Translated: CASSFEAGELFF.

Concerning this clone: The same CDR3 can be traced to other DNA sequences in this sample. V gene TRBV5-1 combines with J gene TRBJ2-3, with D unclear. The CDR3 sequence is 14 residues long. V lost 0 bases, J lost 0 bases, and 5 bases lay in between. The germline V gene has CDR1 SGHRS and CDR2 YFSETQ. CDR3 loop: CASSLEGSTDTQYF. The CDR3 bases are TGCGCCAGCAGCTTGGAGGGCAGCACAGATACGCAGTATTTT.

This chain joins TRBV20-1 and TRBJ2-2; TRBD1 might be the D (6 bases). Trimming left V 6 bases short and J 7 bases short, with 9 bases between. The CDR3 runs 11 residues. Per the germline V gene, CDR1 is DFQATT and CDR2 is SNEGSKA (reference sequence). CDR3 in DNA: TGCAGTGCCTCAGGGGACGGGGAGCTGTTTTTT. Its protein is CSASGDGELFF.

This chain uses TRBV27 with TRBJ1-6, with a possible D match to TRBD1 (5 bases). The germline V gene encodes CDR1 MNHEY and CDR2 SMNVEV (reference sequence). Deletions cut 7 bases from V and 8 bases from J, with 15 bases between. This CDR3 contains 14 residues. DNA for the CDR3: TGTGCCAGCAAACCGGGACTTCTATATTCACCCCTCCACTTT. It specifies CASKPGLLYSPLHF.

This sequence joins TRBV28 and TRBJ2-1, with D possibly being TRBD1 (6 bases). Germline V CDR1 and CDR2: MDHEN, SYDVKM. The V gene lost 6 bases and the J gene lost 12 bases, with 15 bases spanning the gap. The CDR3 covers 12 residues. The CDR3 region is CASRNTGWRQFF. For the CDR3, the DNA is TGTGCCAGCAGAAATACAGGGTGGAGGCAGTTCTTC.

V and J are TRBV28 and TRBJ1-2; the D is unclear. CDR1 and CDR2 from the germline V gene are MDHEN and SYDVKM. This CDR3 spans 15 amino acids. V was cut by 1 base and J by 0 bases, with 9 bases left in between. The CDR3 DNA reads as TGTGCCAGCAGTTTATCAGACGGAGCTAACTATGGCTACACCTTC. Protein product: CASSLSDGANYGYTF.

The genes are TRBV27 and TRBJ2-1, with 8 bases identical to TRBD1. Germline CDR1 is MNHEY and CDR2 is SMNVEV (reference sequence). The ends lost 7 bases at V and 4 bases at J; junction bases unmatched: 12. CDR3 length: 16 amino acids. The CDR3 sequence is CASTLHGTGVYNEQFF. In DNA, the CDR3 is TGTGCCAGCACCTTACACGGGACAGGCGTATACAATGAGCAGTTCTTC.

The CDR3 reads CASSSTNSYEQYF. CDR3 sequence (DNA): TGTGCCAGCAGCTCCACCAACTCCTACGAGCAGTACTTC. The rearrangement joins TRBV7-3 to TRBJ2-7; no firm D call. The V gene's germline CDR1 is SGHTA and CDR2 FQGTGA. CDR3 length: 13 residues. V lost 4 bases to trimming and J lost 0 bases, with 7 bases between them.

The chain carries TRBV27 and TRBJ2-3; 15 bases align to TRBD2. The ends lost 4 bases at V and 8 bases at J; junction bases unmatched: 7. This CDR3 has 16 amino acids. Germline-derived CDR1 and CDR2 are MNHEY and SMNVEV (reference sequence). CDR3 amino acids: CASSWGLAGGPGTQYF. For the CDR3, the DNA is TGTGCCAGCAGTTGGGGACTAGCGGGAGGTCCGGGTACGCAGTATTTT.

This chain links TRBV11-1 with TRBJ2-7; D possibly uses TRBD1 or TRBD2 (5 bases each). The ends were cut back, 5 bases at V and 6 bases at J, with 11 bases in the middle. The germline V gene encodes CDR1 SGHAT and CDR2 FQDESV (reference sequence). The CDR3 consists of 12 residues. CDR3 amino acids: CASSPRGGEQYF. Here the CDR3 DNA reads TGTGCCAGCAGCCCCCGTGGGGGCGAGCAGTACTTC.

The rearrangement uses TRBV10-3 and TRBJ2-3, with no clear D. The CDR3 has 13 amino acids. Germline loops: CDR1 ENHRY, CDR2 SYGVKD. The V end was cut by 0 bases, the J end by 7 bases, with 8 bases between. DNA for the CDR3: TGTGCCATCAGTGAGTCGTCCGGGTATACGCAGTATTTT. It specifies CAISESSGYTQYF.

The chain is built from TRBV2 and TRBJ2-3; 7 bases line up with TRBD1. CDR3 length equals 14 residues. Germline-derived CDR1 and CDR2 are SNHLY and FYNNEI. V dropped 4 bases and J dropped 4; count of bases not matched to a gene: 5. The CDR3 region has the DNA TGTGCCAGCAGTGTAGGGGGCCTGGCAGATACGCAGTATTTT. Protein: CASSVGGLADTQYF.

The chain links TRBV18 to TRBJ2-3; 7 bases are a match to TRBD2. The CDR3 is 13 residues long. Germline V gene sequence: CDR1 KGHSH, CDR2 LQKENI. V shed 4 bases, J shed 5 bases, and the junction held 3 bases outside the gene matches. CDR3 DNA: TGTGCCAGCTCACGGACTAGGCAAGATACGCAGTATTTT. Amino acids: CASSRTRQDTQYF.

The chain combines TRBV2 with TRBJ2-1; D remains ambiguous. Trimming removed 4 bases at V and 2 bases at J, with 18 bases between. The length of the CDR3 is 17 residues. Germline CDR1 reads SNHLY; CDR2 reads FYNNEI. The CDR3 sequence is CASSGISGAGTYNEQFF. CDR3 bases: TGTGCCAGCAGTGGGATATCTGGAGCAGGTACCTACAATGAGCAGTTCTTC.

V gene TRBV18 combines with J gene TRBJ2-5; 8 bases fit TRBD2. With V trimmed by 3 bases and J by 4 bases, 7 bases remained unmatched. The germline V gene has CDR1 KGHSH and CDR2 LQKENI. This CDR3 spans 15 amino acids. The CDR3: CASSPAGLELETQYF. The CDR3 DNA reads as TGTGCCAGCTCACCCGCGGGACTAGAATTAGAGACCCAGTACTTC.

The rearrangement joins TRBV5-1 to TRBJ2-1; tentatively, D is TRBD1 (7 bases). Germline CDR1 reads SGHRS; CDR2 reads YFSETQ. V dropped 4 bases and J dropped 0 bases, with 14 bases sitting between them. The length of the CDR3 is 16 residues. CDR3 amino acids: CASSAGQRASYNEQFF. The DNA of the CDR3 is TGCGCCAGCAGCGCGGGACAGAGGGCCTCCTACAATGAGCAGTTCTTC.

CDR3 sequence (DNA): TGTGCCAGCATCAAATCCACCGGCGGAGACAATGAGCAGTTCTTC. It yields the protein CASIKSTGGDNEQFF. The chain carries TRBV2 and TRBJ2-1, with D unclear. The CDR3 runs 15 residues. Germline loops: CDR1 SNHLY, CDR2 FYNNEI. Trimming took off 7 bases at V and 5 bases at J, with 18 bases between the two ends.

In DNA form, the CDR3 reads TGCAGCGCCGACAGGGTGTTGGAGACCCAGTACTTC. Translation gives CSADRVLETQYF. This chain joins TRBV29-1 and TRBJ2-5, with 7 bases lining up with TRBD1. J was trimmed by 5 bases and V by 7 bases; bases with no gene match: 7. Germline CDR1 is SQVTM and CDR2 is ANQGSEA. The CDR3 totals 12 residues.